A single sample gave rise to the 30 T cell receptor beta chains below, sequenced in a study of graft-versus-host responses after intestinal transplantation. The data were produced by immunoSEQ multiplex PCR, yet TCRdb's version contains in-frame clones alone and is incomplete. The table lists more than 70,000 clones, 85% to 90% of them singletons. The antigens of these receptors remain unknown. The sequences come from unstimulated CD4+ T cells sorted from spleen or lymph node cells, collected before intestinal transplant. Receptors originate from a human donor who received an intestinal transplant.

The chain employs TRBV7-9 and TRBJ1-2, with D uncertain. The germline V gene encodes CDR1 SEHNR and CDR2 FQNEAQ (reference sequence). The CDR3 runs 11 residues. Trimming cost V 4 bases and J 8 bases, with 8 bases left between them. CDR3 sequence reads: CASSSLRGYTF. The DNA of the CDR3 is TGTGCCAGCAGCTCCCTTCGGGGCTACACCTTC. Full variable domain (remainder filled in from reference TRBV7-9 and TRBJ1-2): DTGVSQNPRHKITKRGQNVTFRCDPISEHNRLYWYRQTLGQGPEFLTYFQNEAQLEKSRLLSDRFSAERPKGSFSTLEIQRTEQGDSAMYLCASSSLRGYTFGSGTRLTVV.

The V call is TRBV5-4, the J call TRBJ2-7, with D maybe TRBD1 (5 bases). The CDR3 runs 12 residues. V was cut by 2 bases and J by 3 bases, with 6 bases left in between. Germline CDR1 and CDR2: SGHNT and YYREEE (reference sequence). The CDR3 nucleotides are TGTGCCAGCAGCTTCGACAGCTACGAGCAGTACTTC. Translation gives CASSFDSYEQYF.

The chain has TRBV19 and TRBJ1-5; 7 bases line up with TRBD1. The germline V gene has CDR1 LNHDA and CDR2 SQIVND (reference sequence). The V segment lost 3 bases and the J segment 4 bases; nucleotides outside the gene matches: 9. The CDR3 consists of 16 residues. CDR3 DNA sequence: TGTGCCAGTAGTATCCCCCCGACAGGGAGGAATCAGCCCCAGCATTTT. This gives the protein CASSIPPTGRNQPQHF.

The CDR3 spells CASSISHRDGYTF. CDR3 in DNA: TGTGCCAGTAGTATTTCCCACAGGGATGGCTACACCTTC. The chain couples TRBV19 to TRBJ1-2, with D possibly being TRBD1 (6 bases). The germline V gene has CDR1 LNHDA and CDR2 SQIVND (reference sequence). CDR3 length equals 13 residues. Trimming removed 3 bases at V and 6 bases at J, with 11 bases between.

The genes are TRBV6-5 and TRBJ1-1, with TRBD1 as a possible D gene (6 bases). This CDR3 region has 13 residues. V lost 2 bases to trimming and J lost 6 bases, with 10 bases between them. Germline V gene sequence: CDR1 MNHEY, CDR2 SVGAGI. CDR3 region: CASSYGEGAEAFF. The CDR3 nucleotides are TGTGCCAGCAGTTACGGAGAGGGGGCTGAAGCTTTCTTT.

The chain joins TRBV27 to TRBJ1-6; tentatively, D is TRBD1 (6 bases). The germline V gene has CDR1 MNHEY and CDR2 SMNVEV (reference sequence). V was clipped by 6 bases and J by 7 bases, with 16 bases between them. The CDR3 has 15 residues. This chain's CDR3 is CASRTQGMDNSPLHF. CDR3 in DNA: TGTGCCAGCAGGACACAGGGCATGGACAATTCACCCCTCCACTTT.

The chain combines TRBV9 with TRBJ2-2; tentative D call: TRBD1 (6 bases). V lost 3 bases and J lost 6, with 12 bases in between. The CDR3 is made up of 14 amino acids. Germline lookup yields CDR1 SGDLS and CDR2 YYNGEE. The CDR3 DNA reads TGTGCCAGCAGCGACAGGGCTGGGGCCGGGGAGCTGTTTTTT. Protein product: CASSDRAGAGELFF.

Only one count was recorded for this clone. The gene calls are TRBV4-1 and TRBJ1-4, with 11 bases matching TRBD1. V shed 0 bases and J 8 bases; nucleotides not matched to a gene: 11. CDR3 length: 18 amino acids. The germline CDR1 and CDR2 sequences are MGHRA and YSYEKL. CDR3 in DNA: TGCGCCAGCAGCCAAGAGCTTGGTTTGGGGACAGGGGGAGAAAAACTGTTTTTT. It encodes CASSQELGLGTGGEKLFF.

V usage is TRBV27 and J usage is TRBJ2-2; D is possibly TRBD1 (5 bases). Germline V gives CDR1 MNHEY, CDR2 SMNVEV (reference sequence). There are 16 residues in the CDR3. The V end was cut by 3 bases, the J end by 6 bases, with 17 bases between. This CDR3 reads CASSFIQGSGPGELFF. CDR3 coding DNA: TGTGCCAGCAGTTTTATCCAGGGAAGTGGGCCCGGGGAGCTGTTTTTT.

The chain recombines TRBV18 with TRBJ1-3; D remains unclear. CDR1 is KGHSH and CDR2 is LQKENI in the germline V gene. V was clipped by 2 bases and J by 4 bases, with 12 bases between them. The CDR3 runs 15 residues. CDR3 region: CASSPEADGGNTIYF. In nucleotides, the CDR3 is TGTGCCAGCTCACCAGAGGCAGACGGAGGAAACACCATATATTTT. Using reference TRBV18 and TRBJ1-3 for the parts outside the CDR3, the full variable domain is NAGVMQNPRHLVRRRGQEARLRCSPMKGHSHVYWYRQLPEEGLKFMVYLQKENIIDESGMPKERFSAEFPKEGPSILRIQQVVRGDSAAYFCASSPEADGGNTIYFGEGSWLTVV.

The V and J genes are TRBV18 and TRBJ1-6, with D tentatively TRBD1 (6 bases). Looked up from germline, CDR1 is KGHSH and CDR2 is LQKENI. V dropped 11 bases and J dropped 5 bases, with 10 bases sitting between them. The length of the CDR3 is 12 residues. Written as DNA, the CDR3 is TGTGCCGCAGGGGCGGATAATTCACCCCTCCACTTT. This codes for CAAGADNSPLHF.

The DNA of the CDR3 is TGCAGCTCCCGCGGGCTAGCGAGGGAGACCCAGTACTTC. Translated: CSSRGLARETQYF. The V gene is TRBV29-1, the J gene TRBJ2-5; possibly TRBD2 for D (6 bases). CDR3 size: 13 residues. Germline loops: CDR1 SQVTM, CDR2 ANQGSEA. Deletions cut 8 bases from V and 5 bases from J, with 18 bases between.

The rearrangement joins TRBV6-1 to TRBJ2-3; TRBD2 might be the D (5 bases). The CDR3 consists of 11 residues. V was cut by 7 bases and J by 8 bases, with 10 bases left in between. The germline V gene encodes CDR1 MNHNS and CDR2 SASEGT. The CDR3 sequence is CASTPAGTQYF. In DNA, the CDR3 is TGTGCCAGCACCCCCGCGGGTACGCAGTATTTT.

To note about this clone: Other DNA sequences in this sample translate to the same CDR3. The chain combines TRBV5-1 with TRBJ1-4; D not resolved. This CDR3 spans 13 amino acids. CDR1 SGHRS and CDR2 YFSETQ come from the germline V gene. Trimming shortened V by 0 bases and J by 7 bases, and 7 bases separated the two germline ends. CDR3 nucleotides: TGCGCCAGCAGCTTGGGAGGGAGTGAAAAACTGTTTTTT. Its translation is CASSLGGSEKLFF.

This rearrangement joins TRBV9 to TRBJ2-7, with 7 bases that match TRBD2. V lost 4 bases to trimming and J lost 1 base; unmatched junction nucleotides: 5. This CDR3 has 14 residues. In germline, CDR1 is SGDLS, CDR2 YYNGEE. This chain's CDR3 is CASSPWEGSYEQYF. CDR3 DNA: TGTGCCAGCAGCCCATGGGAGGGTTCCTACGAGCAGTACTTC.

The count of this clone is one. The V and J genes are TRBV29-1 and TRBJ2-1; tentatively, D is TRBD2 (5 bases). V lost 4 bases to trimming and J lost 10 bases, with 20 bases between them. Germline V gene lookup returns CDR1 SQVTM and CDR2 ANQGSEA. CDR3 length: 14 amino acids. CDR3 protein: CSVARTGPAIEQFF. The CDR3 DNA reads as TGCAGCGTTGCACGGACTGGGCCTGCAATCGAGCAGTTCTTC.

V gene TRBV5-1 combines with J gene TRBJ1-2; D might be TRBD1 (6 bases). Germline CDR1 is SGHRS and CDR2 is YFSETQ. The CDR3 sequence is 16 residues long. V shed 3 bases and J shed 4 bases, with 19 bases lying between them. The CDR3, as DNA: TGCGCCAGCAGCTCAGGACAGTCGGGTTCCCCCTATGGCTACACCTTC. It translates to CASSSGQSGSPYGYTF.

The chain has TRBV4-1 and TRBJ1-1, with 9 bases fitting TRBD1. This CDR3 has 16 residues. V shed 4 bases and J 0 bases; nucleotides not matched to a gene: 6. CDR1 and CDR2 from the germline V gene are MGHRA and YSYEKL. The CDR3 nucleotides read TGCGCCAGCAGCCCAGGACAGGGGCCCATGAACACTGAAGCTTTCTTT. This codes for CASSPGQGPMNTEAFF.

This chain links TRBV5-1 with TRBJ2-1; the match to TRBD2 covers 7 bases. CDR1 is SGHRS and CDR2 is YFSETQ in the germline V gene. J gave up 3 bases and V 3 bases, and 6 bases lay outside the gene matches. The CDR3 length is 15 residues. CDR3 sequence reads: CASSSMTSSYNEQFF. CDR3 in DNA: TGCGCCAGCAGCTCAATGACTAGCAGCTACAATGAGCAGTTCTTC.

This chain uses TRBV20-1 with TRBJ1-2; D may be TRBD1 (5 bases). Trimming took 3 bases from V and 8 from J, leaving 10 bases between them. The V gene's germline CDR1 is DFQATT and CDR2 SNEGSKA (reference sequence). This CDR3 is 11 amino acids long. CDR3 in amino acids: CSARRGYGYTF. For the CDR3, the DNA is TGCAGTGCTAGGCGGGGGTACGGCTACACCTTC.

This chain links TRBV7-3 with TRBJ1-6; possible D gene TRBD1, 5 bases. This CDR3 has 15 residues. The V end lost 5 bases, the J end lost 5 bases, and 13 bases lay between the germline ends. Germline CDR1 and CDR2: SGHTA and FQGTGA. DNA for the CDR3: TGTGCCAGCAGCCGCGTGGGGGGGGATAATTCACCCCTCCACTTT. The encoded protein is CASSRVGGDNSPLHF.

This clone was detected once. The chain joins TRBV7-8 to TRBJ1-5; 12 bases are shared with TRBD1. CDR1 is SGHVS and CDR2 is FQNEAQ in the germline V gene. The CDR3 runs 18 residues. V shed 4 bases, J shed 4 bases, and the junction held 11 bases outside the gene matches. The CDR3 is CASSSPLGQGAGNQPQHF. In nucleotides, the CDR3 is TGTGCCAGCAGCTCCCCGCTGGGACAGGGGGCCGGGAATCAGCCCCAGCATTTT.

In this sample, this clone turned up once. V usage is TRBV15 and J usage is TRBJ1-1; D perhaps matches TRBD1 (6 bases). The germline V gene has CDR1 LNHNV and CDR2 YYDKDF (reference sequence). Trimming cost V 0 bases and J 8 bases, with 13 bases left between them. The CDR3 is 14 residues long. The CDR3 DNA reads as TGTGCCACCAGCAGAGAGATGGGCAGGGGCGAAGCTTTCTTT. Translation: CATSREMGRGEAFF.

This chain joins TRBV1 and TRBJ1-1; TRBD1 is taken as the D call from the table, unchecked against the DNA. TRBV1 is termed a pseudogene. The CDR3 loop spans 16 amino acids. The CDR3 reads CTSSQDSQGLHQWAFF. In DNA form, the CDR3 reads TGCACCAGCAGCCAAGATTCACAGGGTCTACATCAGTGGGCTTTCTTT.

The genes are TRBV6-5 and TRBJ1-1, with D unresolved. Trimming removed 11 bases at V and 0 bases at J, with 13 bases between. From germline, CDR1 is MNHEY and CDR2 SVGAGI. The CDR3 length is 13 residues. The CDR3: CAAGRGVNTEAFF. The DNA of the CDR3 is TGTGCCGCCGGGCGGGGAGTGAACACTGAAGCTTTCTTT.

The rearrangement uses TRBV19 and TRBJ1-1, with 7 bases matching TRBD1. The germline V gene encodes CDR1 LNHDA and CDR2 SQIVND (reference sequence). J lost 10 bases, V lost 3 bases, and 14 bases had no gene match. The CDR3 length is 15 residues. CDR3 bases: TGTGCCAGTAGTATGGGGGACAGAGGTCGGGGATCAGCTTTCTTT. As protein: CASSMGDRGRGSAFF. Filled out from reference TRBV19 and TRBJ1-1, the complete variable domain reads DGGITQSPKYLFRKEGQNVTLSCEQNLNHDAMYWYRQDPGQGLRLIYYSQIVNDFQKGDIAEGYSVSREKKESFPLTVTSAQKNPTAFYLCASSMGDRGRGSAFFGQGTRLTVV.

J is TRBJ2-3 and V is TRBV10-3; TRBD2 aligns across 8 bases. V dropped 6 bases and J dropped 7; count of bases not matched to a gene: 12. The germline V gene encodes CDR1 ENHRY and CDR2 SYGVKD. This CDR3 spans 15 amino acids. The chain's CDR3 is CAISLLSGGWNTQYF. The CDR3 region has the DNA TGTGCCATCAGCCTCCTGAGCGGGGGATGGAATACGCAGTATTTT.

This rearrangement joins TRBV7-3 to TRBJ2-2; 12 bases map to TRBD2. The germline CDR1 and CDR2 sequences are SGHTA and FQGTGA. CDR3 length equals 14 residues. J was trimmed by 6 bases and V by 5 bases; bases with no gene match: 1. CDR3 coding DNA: TGTGCCAGCAGCCGGACTAGCGGGGCCGGGGAGCTGTTTTTT. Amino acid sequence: CASSRTSGAGELFF.

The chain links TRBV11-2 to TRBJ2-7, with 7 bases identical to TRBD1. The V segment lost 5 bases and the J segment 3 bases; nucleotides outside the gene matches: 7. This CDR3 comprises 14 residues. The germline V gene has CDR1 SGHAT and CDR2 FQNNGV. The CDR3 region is CASSLRDSVYEQYF. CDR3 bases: TGTGCCAGCAGCCTCCGGGACAGCGTCTACGAGCAGTACTTC.

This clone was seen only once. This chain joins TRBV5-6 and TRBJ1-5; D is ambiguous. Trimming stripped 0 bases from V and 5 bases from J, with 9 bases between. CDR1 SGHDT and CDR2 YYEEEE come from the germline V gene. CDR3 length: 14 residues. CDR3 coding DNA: TGTGCCAGCAGCTTGGGAGGCAGATATCAGCCCCAGCATTTT. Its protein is CASSLGGRYQPQHF. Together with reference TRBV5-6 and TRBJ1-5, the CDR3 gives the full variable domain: DAGVTQSPTHLIKTRGQQVTLRCSPKSGHDTVSWYQQALGQGPQFIFQYYEEEERQRGNFPDRFSGHQFPNYSSELNVNALLLGDSALYLCASSLGGRYQPQHFGDGTRLSIL.